This T cell receptor beta chain was documented in a study of neurological immune-mediated disorders. General study findings and limits: Sharing of CDR3 amino acid sequences among expanded clones across subjects was absent, suggesting private repertoires in all groups.

The cDNA was generated through 5'RACE incorporating 10-nucleotide random UMIs. TCRdb ran MiXCR on the 5' RACE reads and lists one entry per CDR3 protein. This table has some 80,000 distinct CDR3 sequences, nearly 6% appearing once. Specified time point: longitudinal time-point 2. Stored at -80 C, 2 million PBMCs were the source of the unsorted libraries. This clonotype was detected ten times or more. The antigen remains undetermined. The CDR3 has 13 amino acids. Trimming stripped 3 bases from V and 5 bases from J, with 10 bases between. The source of this sequence is a woman aged 55-70 years with multiple sclerosis. V usage is TRBV12-3 or TRBV12-4 and J usage is TRBJ1-2; possibly TRBD1 for D (5 bases). Sequenced sample: PBMCs. This CDR3 is CASSFQGGYGYTF. As DNA, the CDR3 is TGTGCCAGCAGTTTCCAGGGTGGATATGGCTACACCTTC.